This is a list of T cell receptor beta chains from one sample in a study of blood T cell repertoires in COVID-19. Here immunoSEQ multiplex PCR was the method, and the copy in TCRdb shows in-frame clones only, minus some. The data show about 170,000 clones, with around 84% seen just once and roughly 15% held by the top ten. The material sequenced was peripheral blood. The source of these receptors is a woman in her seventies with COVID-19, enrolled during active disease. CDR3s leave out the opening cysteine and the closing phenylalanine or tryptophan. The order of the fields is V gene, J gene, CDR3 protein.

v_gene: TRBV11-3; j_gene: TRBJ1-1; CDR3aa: ASSRRTGGYVTEAF
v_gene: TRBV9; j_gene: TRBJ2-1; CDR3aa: ASSVGGTGAYNEQF
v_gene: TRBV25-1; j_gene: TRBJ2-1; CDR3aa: ASSSTGGHNEQF
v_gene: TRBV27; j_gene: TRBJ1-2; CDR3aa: ASSSPTGRTGYT
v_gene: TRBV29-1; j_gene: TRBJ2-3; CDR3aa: SVSPGSNTQY
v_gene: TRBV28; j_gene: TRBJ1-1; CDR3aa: ASSLIIGRERKRAF
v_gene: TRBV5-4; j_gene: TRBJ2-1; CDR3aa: ASSLVTLGAPEQF
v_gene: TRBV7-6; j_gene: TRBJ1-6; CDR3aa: ASSLAGASYNSPLH
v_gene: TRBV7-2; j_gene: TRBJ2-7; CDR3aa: ASSPSGSVRYEQY
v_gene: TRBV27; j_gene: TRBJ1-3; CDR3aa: ASSLQAGFGAGNTIY
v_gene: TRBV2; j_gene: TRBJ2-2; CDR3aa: ATSSTGGNTGELF
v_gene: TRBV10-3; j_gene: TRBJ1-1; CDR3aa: AIKWEANTEAF
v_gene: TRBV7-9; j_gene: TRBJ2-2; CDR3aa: ASSGEGTGELF
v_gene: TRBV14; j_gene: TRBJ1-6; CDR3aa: ASSQDFPDSPLH
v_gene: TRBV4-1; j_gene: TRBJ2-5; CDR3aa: ASSQVIGKIETQY
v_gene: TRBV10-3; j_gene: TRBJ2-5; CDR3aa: AISLSRETQY
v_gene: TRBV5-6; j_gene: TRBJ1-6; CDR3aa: ASSPTGAYNSPLH
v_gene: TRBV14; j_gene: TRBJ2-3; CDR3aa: ASSQEGLGSDTQY
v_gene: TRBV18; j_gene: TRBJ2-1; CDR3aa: ASSPEQGSPYNEQF
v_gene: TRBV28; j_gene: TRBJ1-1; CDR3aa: ASSSLPTSGAF
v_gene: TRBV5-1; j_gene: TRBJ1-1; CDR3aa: ASNDPGLNTEAF
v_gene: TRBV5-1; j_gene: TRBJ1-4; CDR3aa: ASSLDQQLTGGIGKLF
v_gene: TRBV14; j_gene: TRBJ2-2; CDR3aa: ASSHYGGSTGELF
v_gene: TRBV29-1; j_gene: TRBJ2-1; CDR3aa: SVRKQKYNEQF
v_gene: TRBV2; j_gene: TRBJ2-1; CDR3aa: ASRDIAGINEQF
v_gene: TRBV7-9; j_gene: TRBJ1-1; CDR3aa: ASSHPFRTTSGGTEAF
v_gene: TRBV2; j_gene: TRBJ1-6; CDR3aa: ASRTTGTGNSPLH
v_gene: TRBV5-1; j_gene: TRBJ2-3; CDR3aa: ASSLESPGADTQY
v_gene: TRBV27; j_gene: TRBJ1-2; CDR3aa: ASSGDRGSSNYGYT
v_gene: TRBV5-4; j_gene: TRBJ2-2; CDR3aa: ASSSWTGDTGELF
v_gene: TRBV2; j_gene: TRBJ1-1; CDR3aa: ASNPGQGLGSTEAF
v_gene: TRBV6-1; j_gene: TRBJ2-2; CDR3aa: ASSEARATNTGELF
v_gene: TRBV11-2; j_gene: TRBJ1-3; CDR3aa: ASSPAGNTIY
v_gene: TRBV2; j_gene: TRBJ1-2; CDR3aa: ASSDPGGAGGYT
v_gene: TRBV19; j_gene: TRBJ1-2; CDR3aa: ASSIGHFEGYGYT
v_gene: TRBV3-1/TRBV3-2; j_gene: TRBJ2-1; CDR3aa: ASSQDPSSYNEQF
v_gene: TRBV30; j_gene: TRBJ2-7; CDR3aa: AWTTTRSYEQY
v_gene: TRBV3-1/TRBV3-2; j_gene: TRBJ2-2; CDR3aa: ASSRITGGDGELF
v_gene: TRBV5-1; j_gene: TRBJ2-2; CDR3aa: ASSSSLGHKNTGELF
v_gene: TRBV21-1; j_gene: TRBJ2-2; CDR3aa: ASSNSTSGRAEVNTGELF
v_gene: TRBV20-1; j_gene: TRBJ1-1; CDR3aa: SASGPNTEAF
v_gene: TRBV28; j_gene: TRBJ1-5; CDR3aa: ASVRFLDRENQPQH
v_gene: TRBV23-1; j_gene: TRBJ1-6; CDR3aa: ASSLRTGDSPLH
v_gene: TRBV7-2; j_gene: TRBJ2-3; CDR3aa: ASSFLLPGLATDTQY
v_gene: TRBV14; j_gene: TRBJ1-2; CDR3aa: ASSQGPGYT
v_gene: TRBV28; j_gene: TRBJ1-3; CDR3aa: ASSPRTGVALNTIY
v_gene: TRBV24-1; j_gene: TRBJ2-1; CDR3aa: ATSDLGLAGDYNEQF
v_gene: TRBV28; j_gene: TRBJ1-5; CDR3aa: ASRGQSNYQPQH
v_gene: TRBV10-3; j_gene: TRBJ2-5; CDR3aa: AIRTGWQETQY
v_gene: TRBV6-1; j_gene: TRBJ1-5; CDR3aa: ASSEGGGNQPQH
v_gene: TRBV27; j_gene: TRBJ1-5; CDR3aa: ASSLTGGGNQPQH
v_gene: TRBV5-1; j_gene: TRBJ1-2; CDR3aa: ASSWGLDSNYGYT
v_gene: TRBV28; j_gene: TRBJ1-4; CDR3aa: ASSSNWGPNEKLF
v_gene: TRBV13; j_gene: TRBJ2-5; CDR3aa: ASSLTDRGGETQY
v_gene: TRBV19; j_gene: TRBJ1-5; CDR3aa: ASSTYGFRGNQPQH